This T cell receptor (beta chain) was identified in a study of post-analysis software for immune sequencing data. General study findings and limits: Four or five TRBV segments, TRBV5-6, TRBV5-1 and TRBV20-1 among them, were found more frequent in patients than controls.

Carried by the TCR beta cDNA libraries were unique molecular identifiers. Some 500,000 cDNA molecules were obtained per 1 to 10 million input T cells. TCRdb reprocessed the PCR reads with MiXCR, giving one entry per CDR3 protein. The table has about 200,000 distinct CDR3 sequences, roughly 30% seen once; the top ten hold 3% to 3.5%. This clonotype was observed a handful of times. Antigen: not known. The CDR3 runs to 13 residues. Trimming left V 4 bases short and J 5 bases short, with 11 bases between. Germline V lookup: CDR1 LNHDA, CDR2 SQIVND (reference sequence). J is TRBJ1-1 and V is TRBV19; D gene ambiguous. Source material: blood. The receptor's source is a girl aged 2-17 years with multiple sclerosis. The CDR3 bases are TGTGCCAGTAGTACTCCTCTAGGGACTGAAGCTTTCTTT. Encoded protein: CASSTPLGTEAFF.